Below, 18 T cell receptor beta chains from the same sample are listed, as sequenced in a study of ipilimumab plus nivolumab after autologous stem cell transplantation. Profiling relied on immunoSEQ multiplex PCR, and the TCRdb table lists in-frame clones only, not all of them. Found here are about 24,000 clones, about 86% of them singletons; the top ten hold roughly 5%. The material sequenced was PBMCs, taken in a trial of ipilimumab plus nivolumab as post-transplant consolidation. These receptor sequences come from a male donor with diffuse large B-cell lymphoma.

The chain recombines TRBV5-1 with TRBJ1-1, with TRBD1 matching 10 bases. Germline V gene lookup returns CDR1 SGHRS and CDR2 YFSETQ. CDR3 size: 16 residues. The junction had 10 bases not matched to a gene; V was cut back by 4 bases and J by 4 bases. CDR3 protein: CASSPGTGADGTEAFF. CDR3 sequence (DNA): TGCGCCAGCAGCCCGGGGACAGGGGCTGATGGCACTGAAGCTTTCTTT. Looking up the rest from reference TRBV5-1 and TRBJ1-1 gives the full variable domain: KAGVTQTPRYLIKTRGQQVTLSCSPISGHRSVSWYQQTPGQGLQFLFEYFSETQRNKGNFPGRFSGRQFSNSRSEMNVSTLELGDSALYLCASSPGTGADGTEAFFGQGTRLTVV.

There are a few counts of this clone. J is TRBJ2-1 and V is TRBV7-3, with D uncertain. Germline CDR1 is SGHTA and CDR2 is FQGTGA. CDR3 length: 11 residues. The V gene lost 3 bases and the J gene lost 9 bases, with 6 bases spanning the gap. The CDR3 loop is CASSLGVEQFF. CDR3 DNA sequence: TGTGCCAGCAGCTTGGGCGTTGAGCAGTTCTTC. Variable domain in full (rest from reference TRBV7-3 and TRBJ2-1): GAGVSQTPSNKVTEKGKYVELRCDPISGHTALYWYRQSLGQGPEFLIYFQGTGAADDSGLPNDRFFAVRPEGSVSTLKIQRTERGDSAVYLCASSLGVEQFFGPGTRLTVL.

V usage is TRBV9 and J usage is TRBJ1-2; D remains unclear. The V and J ends lost 0 bases and 5 bases respectively, with 8 bases between them. CDR1 is SGDLS, CDR2 YYNGEE, per germline. The CDR3 is 13 amino acids. The CDR3 reads CASSVDSEYGYTF. The CDR3 DNA reads TGTGCCAGCAGCGTAGACAGCGAATATGGCTACACCTTC.

The V call is TRBV10-1, the J call TRBJ1-1; no reliable D call. CDR1 is WNHNN, CDR2 SYGVQD, per germline (reference sequence). The V end lost 3 bases, the J end lost 10 bases, and 15 bases lay between the germline ends. The CDR3 totals 13 residues. This CDR3 is CASSDPTGSRAFF. CDR3 in DNA: TGCGCCAGCAGTGACCCGACGGGTTCCAGAGCTTTCTTT.

V is TRBV4-3 and J is TRBJ2-7; 9 bases line up with TRBD1. Germline CDR1 LGHNA, CDR2 YSLEER. V was pared by 3 bases and J by 3 bases, with 6 bases of the junction left unmatched. CDR3 length: 15 residues. CDR3 DNA sequence: TGCGCCAGCAGCCAGGGACAGGGTGGTATCTACGAGCAGTACTTC. Protein product: CASSQGQGGIYEQYF.

The table lists this clone with a few counts. The chain carries TRBV11-1 and TRBJ2-5; tentatively, D is TRBD1 (7 bases). This CDR3 is built from 13 residues. In germline, CDR1 is SGHAT, CDR2 FQDESV (reference sequence). V gave up 5 bases and J gave up 5 bases, with 12 bases separating them. CDR3 loop: CASSIPGGETQYF. The DNA of the CDR3 is TGTGCCAGCAGCATCCCAGGGGGGGAGACCCAGTACTTC.

A single count supports this clone. The chain employs TRBV11-2 and TRBJ2-3; D remains ambiguous. V lost 4 bases and J 2 bases, leaving 10 bases between the germline ends. Germline V CDR1 and CDR2: SGHAT, FQNNGV. This CDR3 region has 14 residues. The CDR3 coding sequence is TGTGCCAGCAGCTACGGAACCTCCACAGATACGCAGTATTTT. This gives the protein CASSYGTSTDTQYF.

This clone came up once. The rearrangement links TRBV5-5 to TRBJ1-2; 8 bases line up with TRBD1. This CDR3 is built from 14 residues. The trim removed 1 base at V and 3 bases at J, leaving 2 bases unmatched. Germline-derived CDR1 and CDR2 are SGHKS and YYEKEE (reference sequence). CDR3 coding DNA: TGTGCCAGCAGCTTGCAGGGGGCCTACTATGGCTACACCTTC. Translation: CASSLQGAYYGYTF.

This chain links TRBV12-5 with TRBJ2-3; D unresolved. This CDR3 region has 13 residues. The V end was cut by 2 bases, the J end by 2 bases, with 5 bases between. Per germline, CDR1 LGHNT and CDR2 FRNRAP. CDR3 in amino acids: CASGLIPTDTQYF. CDR3 bases: TGTGCTAGTGGTTTGATCCCCACAGATACGCAGTATTTT.

The chain carries TRBV6-6 and TRBJ2-5; D unresolved. The CDR3 is made up of 13 amino acids. Germline-derived CDR1 and CDR2 are MNHNY and SVGAGI (reference sequence). With 6 bases removed from V and 3 bases from J, the gap between germline ends came to 11 bases. The CDR3 DNA sequence: TGTGCCAGCAGCTTAAGACGAGAAGAGACCCAGTACTTC. Amino acids: CASSLRREETQYF.

The table lists this clone with a few counts. The chain has TRBV10-3 and TRBJ1-1; D may be TRBD1 (5 bases). The CDR3 runs to 16 residues. Trimming took off 2 bases at V and 1 base at J, with 14 bases between the two ends. Germline assignment: CDR1 ENHRY and CDR2 SYGVKD. As DNA, the CDR3 is TGTGCCATCAGTGAGGCCTCCGGGAGGGGGAACACTGAAGCTTTCTTT. Amino acid sequence: CAISEASGRGNTEAFF.

V is TRBV5-6 and J is TRBJ2-3; D is unclear. V lost 3 bases and J 5 bases, leaving 10 bases between the germline ends. Germline values: CDR1 SGHDT, CDR2 YYEEEE. There are 13 residues in the CDR3. The CDR3 protein is CASSSGLLDTQYF. Written as DNA, the CDR3 is TGTGCCAGCAGCTCAGGTTTGCTAGATACGCAGTATTTT.

The rearrangement links TRBV20-1 to TRBJ2-7; no clear D. Trimming took 7 bases from V and 12 from J, leaving 10 bases between them. The V gene's germline CDR1 is DFQATT and CDR2 SNEGSKA (reference sequence). There are 8 residues in the CDR3. The CDR3 spells CSVPIVYF. The CDR3 region has the DNA TGCAGTGTTCCGATAGTGTACTTC.

This clone was found once. The genes are TRBV5-4 and TRBJ1-2; TRBD1 matches 10 bases. CDR1 is SGHNT and CDR2 is YYREEE in the germline V gene (reference sequence). The CDR3 is made up of 13 amino acids. The V and J ends lost 4 bases and 4 bases, in that order; junction bases with no gene match: 1. This chain's CDR3 is CASSRDRGYGYTF. CDR3 bases: TGTGCCAGCAGCCGGGACAGGGGCTATGGCTACACCTTC. Filled out from reference TRBV5-4 and TRBJ1-2, the complete variable domain reads ETGVTQSPTHLIKTRGQQVTLRCSSQSGHNTVSWYQQALGQGPQFIFQYYREEENGRGNFPPRFSGLQFPNYSSELNVNALELDDSALYLCASSRDRGYGYTFGSGTRLTVV.

V gene TRBV2 combines with J gene TRBJ1-3, with 8 nucleotides matching TRBD1. The CDR3 has 15 amino acids. V trimming: 7 bases; J trimming: 2 bases; junction bases outside the gene matches: 7. Germline V gene sequence: CDR1 SNHLY, CDR2 FYNNEI. For the CDR3, the DNA is TGTGCCAGCACCGACCAGGGGGCTGCTGGAAACACCATATATTTT. Residues: CASTDQGAAGNTIYF.

V usage is TRBV27 and J usage is TRBJ2-2; weak D call: TRBD1 (6 bases). V gave up 7 bases and J gave up 3 bases, with 12 bases separating them. The CDR3 length is 14 residues. Germline V gene data show CDR1 as MNHEY and CDR2 as SMNVEV (reference sequence). CDR3 region: CASKVKGDTGELFF. In DNA form, the CDR3 reads TGTGCCAGCAAAGTTAAGGGGGACACCGGGGAGCTGTTTTTT.

This sequence joins TRBV13 and TRBJ2-3; D uncertain. The V end lost 1 base, the J end lost 8 bases, and 7 bases lay between the germline ends. Germline-derived CDR1 and CDR2 are PRHDT and FYEKMQ (reference sequence). The CDR3 is 12 amino acids. The CDR3 protein is CASSLDPGTQYF. The CDR3 DNA follows: TGTGCCAGCAGCTTAGATCCGGGTACGCAGTATTTT.

This clone was seen only once. The rearrangement joins TRBV7-6 to TRBJ1-2; D may be TRBD1 (6 bases). V was pared by 5 bases and J by 2 bases, with 12 bases between. CDR3 length equals 14 residues. The germline V gene has CDR1 SGHVS and CDR2 FNYEAQ. CDR3 in amino acids: CASSPGTTNYGYTF. The DNA of the CDR3 is TGTGCCAGCAGCCCCGGGACAACGAACTATGGCTACACCTTC.